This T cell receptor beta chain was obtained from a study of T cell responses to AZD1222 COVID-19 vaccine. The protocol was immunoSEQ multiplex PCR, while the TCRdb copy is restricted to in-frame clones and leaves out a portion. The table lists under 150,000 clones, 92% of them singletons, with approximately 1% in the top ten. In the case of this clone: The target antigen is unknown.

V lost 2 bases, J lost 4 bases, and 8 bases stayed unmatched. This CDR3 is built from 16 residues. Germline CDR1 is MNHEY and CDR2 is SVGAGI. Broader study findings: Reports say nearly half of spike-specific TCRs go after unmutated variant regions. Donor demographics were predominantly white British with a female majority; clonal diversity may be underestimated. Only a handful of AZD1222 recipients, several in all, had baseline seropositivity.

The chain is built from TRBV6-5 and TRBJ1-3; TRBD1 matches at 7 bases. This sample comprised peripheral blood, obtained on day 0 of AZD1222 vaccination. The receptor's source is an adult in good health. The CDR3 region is CASSYKTGSFGNTIYF. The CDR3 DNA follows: TGTGCCAGCAGTTACAAGACAGGGTCTTTCGGAAACACCATATATTTT.